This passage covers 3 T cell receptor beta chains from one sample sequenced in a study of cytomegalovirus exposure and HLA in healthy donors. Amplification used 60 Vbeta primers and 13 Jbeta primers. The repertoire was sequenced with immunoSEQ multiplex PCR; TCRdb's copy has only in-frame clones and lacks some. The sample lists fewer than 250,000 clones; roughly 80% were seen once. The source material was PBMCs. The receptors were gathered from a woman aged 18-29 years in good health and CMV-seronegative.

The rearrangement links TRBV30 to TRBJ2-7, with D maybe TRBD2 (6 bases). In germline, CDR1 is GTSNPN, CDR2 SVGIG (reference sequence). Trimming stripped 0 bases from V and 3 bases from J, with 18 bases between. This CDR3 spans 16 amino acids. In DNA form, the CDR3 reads TGTGCCTGGAGTGTACCCACTAGCTGGAAACACTACGAGCAGTACTTC. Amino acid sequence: CAWSVPTSWKHYEQYF.

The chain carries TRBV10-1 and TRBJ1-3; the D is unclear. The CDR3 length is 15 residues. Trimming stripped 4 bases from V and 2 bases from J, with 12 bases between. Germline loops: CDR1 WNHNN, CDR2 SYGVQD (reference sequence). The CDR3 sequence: CASSADIMTGNTIYF. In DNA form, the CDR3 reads TGCGCCAGCAGTGCCGACATAATGACTGGAAACACCATATATTTT.

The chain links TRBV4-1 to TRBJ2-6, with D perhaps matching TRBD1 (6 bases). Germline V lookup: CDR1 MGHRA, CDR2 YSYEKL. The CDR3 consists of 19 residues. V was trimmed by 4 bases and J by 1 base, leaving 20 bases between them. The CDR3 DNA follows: TGCGCCAGCAGCCGTACTGCCCAGGGGATAGATTCTGGGGCCAACGTCCTGACTTTC. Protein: CASSRTAQGIDSGANVLTF.